What follows are 32 T cell receptor beta chains derived from one specimen sequenced in a study of blood T cell repertoires in COVID-19. The method was immunoSEQ multiplex PCR; TCRdb's version includes in-frame clones alone and lacks a portion of them. The sample comprises 170,000 or so clones, just under 90% of which are singletons, and 0.88% rests with the top ten. The sequenced sample consisted of peripheral blood. The receptors were gathered from a woman aged 18-35 years who had recovered from COVID-19.

J is TRBJ1-2 and V is TRBV11-2, with D possibly TRBD1 on 6 matching bases. V was shortened by 5 bases and J by 4 bases, with 26 bases between the two germline ends. The germline CDR1 and CDR2 sequences are SGHAT and FQNNGV. The CDR3 has 18 amino acids. The CDR3 region is CASSQIYPTGSGSYGYTF. In DNA form, the CDR3 reads TGTGCCAGCAGCCAAATATACCCGACAGGCTCAGGATCCTATGGCTACACCTTC.

This clone was picked up one time. This chain uses TRBV3-1 (or the pseudogene TRBV3-2) with TRBJ2-3, with D maybe TRBD2 (6 bases). The CDR3 covers 16 residues. V lost 3 bases, J lost 0 bases, and 13 bases lay in between. Germline V CDR1 and CDR2: LGHDT, YNNKEL (reference sequence). CDR3 residues: CASSQASLASTDTQYF. The CDR3 DNA reads TGTGCCAGCAGCCAGGCAAGTCTAGCGAGCACAGATACGCAGTATTTT.

Worth noting for this clone: The same CDR3 arises from other DNA sequences in this sample as well. V gene TRBV24-1 combines with J gene TRBJ2-7; 8 nucleotides line up with TRBD2. After removal of 4 bases from V and 2 bases from J, the junction contained 6 bases not matched to a gene. The CDR3 has 15 residues. The germline gives CDR1 KGHDR, CDR2 SFDVKD. CDR3: CATSDPGTSPYEQYF. Written as DNA, the CDR3 is TGTGCCACCAGTGACCCCGGGACTAGTCCCTACGAGCAGTACTTC.

In this sample, this clone turned up once. The DNA of the CDR3 is TGCGCCAGCAGCCAAGCCGATGAGCAGTTCTTC. This encodes CASSQADEQFF. This sequence joins TRBV4-3 and TRBJ2-1; D is undetermined. V was trimmed by 1 base and J by 8 bases, leaving 3 bases between them. Per germline, CDR1 LGHNA and CDR2 YSLEER. The CDR3 consists of 11 residues.

The chain employs TRBV30 and TRBJ1-2, with D maybe TRBD1 (5 bases). The CDR3 covers 13 residues. The V gene's germline CDR1 is GTSNPN and CDR2 SVGIG (reference sequence). The germline V and J ends were trimmed by 1 base and 4 bases, with 10 bases remaining between them. CDR3 sequence reads: CAWSGGGGYGYTF. In DNA form, the CDR3 reads TGTGCCTGGAGTGGTGGGGGGGGCTATGGCTACACCTTC.

The chain is built from TRBV3-1 (or the pseudogene TRBV3-2) and TRBJ2-5; TRBD2 matches 13 bases. V lost 4 bases, J lost 2 bases, and 10 bases stayed unmatched. The CDR3 has 18 amino acids. Germline CDR1 and CDR2: LGHDT and YNNKEL (reference sequence). This chain's CDR3 is CASSLREGLAGEQETQYF. CDR3 in DNA: TGTGCCAGCAGCCTGCGAGAAGGACTAGCGGGGGAGCAAGAGACCCAGTACTTC.

This chain uses TRBV10-3 with TRBJ2-1; 9 bases agree with TRBD1. Unmatched junction bases numbered 16, after V lost 3 bases and J lost 1 base. This CDR3 is 20 amino acids long. Germline V gene data show CDR1 as ENHRY and CDR2 as SYGVKD. The CDR3 reads CAISDWGRSNRGPSYNEQFF. For the CDR3, the DNA is TGTGCCATCAGTGACTGGGGCCGATCGAACAGGGGGCCATCCTACAATGAGCAGTTCTTC.

The chain joins TRBV10-3 to TRBJ1-1, with D maybe TRBD1 (6 bases). V lost 3 bases and J lost 7, with 18 bases in between. The CDR3 is 15 residues long. Looked up from germline, CDR1 is ENHRY and CDR2 is SYGVKD. CDR3 coding DNA: TGTGCCATCAGTGAAGAGGACAGCTTCCTAAGTGAAGCTTTCTTT. Its translation: CAISEEDSFLSEAFF.

This chain links TRBV2 with TRBJ2-7; possible D gene TRBD1, 5 bases. Germline V gives CDR1 SNHLY, CDR2 FYNNEI. The CDR3 has 15 residues. V was clipped by 4 bases and J by 4 bases, with 17 bases between them. DNA of the CDR3: TGTGCCAGCAGTGGGACACATGCTAGAGGTTACGAGCAGTACGTC. Translated, it gives CASSGTHARGYEQYV.

The chain recombines TRBV21-1 with TRBJ2-3; the D call in the table, TRBD2, was not verified against the DNA. TRBV21-1 is listed as a pseudogene. The CDR3 consists of 14 residues. Here the CDR3 reads CASSNTLNTDTQYF. CDR3 bases: TGTGCCAGCAGCAACACTCTGAACACAGATACGCAGTATTTT.

This clone was picked up one time. This sequence joins TRBV27 and TRBJ1-5; D gene uncertain. This CDR3 spans 13 amino acids. V dropped 2 bases and J dropped 10 bases, with 12 bases sitting between them. Germline CDR1 reads MNHEY; CDR2 reads SMNVEV (reference sequence). The CDR3 sequence: CASSLGPLGPQHF. CDR3 bases: TGTGCCAGCAGTTTAGGGCCACTCGGCCCCCAGCATTTT.

The V call is TRBV28, the J call TRBJ2-1, with 9 bases identical to TRBD1. The trim removed 6 bases at V and 1 base at J, leaving 13 bases unmatched. Germline V gene sequence: CDR1 MDHEN, CDR2 SYDVKM. CDR3 length equals 18 residues. CDR3 DNA sequence: TGTGCCAGCAGGTCCCGGGACAGGGTCTCTTATTCCTACAATGAGCAGTTCTTC. Translation gives CASRSRDRVSYSYNEQFF.

This sequence joins TRBV11-2 and TRBJ2-5, with D tentatively TRBD1 (5 bases). V lost 3 bases and J lost 2, with 16 bases in between. CDR1 is SGHAT, CDR2 FQNNGV, per germline. This CDR3 contains 16 residues. The CDR3 sequence is CASSLGSGPAQETQYF. The CDR3 DNA is TGTGCCAGCAGCTTGGGGTCAGGGCCGGCACAAGAGACCCAGTACTTC.

CDR3 DNA sequence: TGTGCCAGCAGTTTAGGCGTTACCTACGAGCAGTACTTC. This sequence encodes CASSLGVTYEQYF. The V call is TRBV12-3 or TRBV12-4, the J call TRBJ2-7, with D unresolved. The V end lost 1 base, the J end lost 2 bases, and 6 bases lay between the germline ends. The CDR3 loop spans 13 amino acids.

This clone came up a few times. The chain uses TRBV30 and TRBJ2-1; D unclear. The CDR3 is made up of 11 amino acids. Germline V gene sequence: CDR1 GTSNPN, CDR2 SVGIG (reference sequence). Trimming cost V 4 bases and J 3 bases, with 4 bases left between them. CDR3 residues: CAWTSYNEQFF. The CDR3 region has the DNA TGTGCCTGGACTAGCTACAATGAGCAGTTCTTC.

Only one count was recorded for this clone. The chain combines TRBV27 with TRBJ1-2, with D possibly being TRBD1 (5 bases). CDR3 length equals 19 residues. CDR1 and CDR2 from the germline V gene are MNHEY and SMNVEV (reference sequence). The V end lost 5 bases, the J end lost 3 bases, and 28 bases lay between the germline ends. The CDR3 DNA sequence: TGTGCCAGCAGTCCATTAGACTTGGGGGGATCGGGGATTTACTATGGCTACACCTTC. Amino acid sequence: CASSPLDLGGSGIYYGYTF.

The chain employs TRBV7-6 and TRBJ2-3; 11 bases line up with TRBD2. The CDR3 runs to 17 residues. Per germline, CDR1 SGHVS and CDR2 FNYEAQ. The V gene end was trimmed by 5 bases and the J gene end by 2 bases; junction bases not matched to a gene: 9. CDR3 in DNA: TGTGCCAGCAGCCCGACGGGGACTAGCGGTCTCACAGATACGCAGTATTTT. Translated: CASSPTGTSGLTDTQYF.

The rearrangement links TRBV27 to TRBJ2-3; TRBD2 aligns across 12 bases. J lost 2 bases, V lost 4 bases, and 4 bases had no gene match. The germline CDR1 and CDR2 sequences are MNHEY and SMNVEV (reference sequence). This CDR3 contains 16 residues. CDR3 nucleotides: TGTGCCAGCAGTTGGGGACTAGCGGGCTCCACAGATACGCAGTATTTT. This sequence encodes CASSWGLAGSTDTQYF.

The chain has TRBV4-1 and TRBJ1-1; D unresolved. The V and J ends lost 2 bases and 1 base respectively, with 8 bases between them. CDR3 length: 14 residues. CDR1 is MGHRA, CDR2 YSYEKL, per germline. Written as DNA, the CDR3 is TGCGCCAGCAGCCAAAATTCAGGGAACACTGAAGCTTTCTTT. It is translated as CASSQNSGNTEAFF.

The chain recombines TRBV19 with TRBJ1-6; D ambiguous. The CDR3 totals 13 residues. The ends were cut back, 8 bases at V and 5 bases at J, with 10 bases in the middle. CDR1 and CDR2 (germline): LNHDA, SQIVND (reference sequence). CDR3 sequence (DNA): TGTGCCAGTCTCCCGGGAGATAATTCACCCCTCCACTTT. It encodes CASLPGDNSPLHF.

V is TRBV5-6 and J is TRBJ1-6, with 7 bases fitting TRBD1. This CDR3 has 15 amino acids. Germline CDR1 reads SGHDT; CDR2 reads YYEEEE. Trimming cost V 0 bases and J 7 bases; bases outside gene matches: 4. CDR3 DNA: TGTGCCAGCAGCTTGGCAGGGACAGCAAATTCACCCCTCCACTTT. It specifies CASSLAGTANSPLHF.

The gene calls are TRBV28 and TRBJ2-5; 9 bases match TRBD2. Germline CDR1 MDHEN, CDR2 SYDVKM. The CDR3 length is 15 residues. J lost 6 bases, V lost 4 bases, and 9 bases had no gene match. CDR3 bases: TGTGCCAGCAGTTCTCCTGGGACTAGCCTCCAGACCCAGTACTTC. Translating gives CASSSPGTSLQTQYF.

The chain has TRBV7-2 and TRBJ2-7; D perhaps matches TRBD1 (6 bases). The length of the CDR3 is 16 residues. Trimming stripped 1 base from V and 0 bases from J, with 13 bases between. Germline V gene sequence: CDR1 SGHTA, CDR2 FQGNSA. CDR3 nucleotide sequence: TGTGCCAGCAGCTTAGATTGGGGGCCGAGCTCCTACGAGCAGTACGTC. Protein sequence: CASSLDWGPSSYEQYV.

The chain has TRBV18 and TRBJ2-7, with 10 bases aligning to TRBD2. CDR1 is KGHSH, CDR2 LQKENI, per germline. This CDR3 is built from 14 residues. The V gene end was trimmed by 8 bases and the J gene end by 4 bases; junction bases not matched to a gene: 8. CDR3 nucleotides: TGTGCCAGCCGAACTAGCGGGAACTCTTACGAGCAGTACGTC. Translated: CASRTSGNSYEQYV.

The chain recombines TRBV5-1 with TRBJ1-4; 8 bases line up with TRBD1. The V segment lost 4 bases and the J segment 5 bases; nucleotides outside the gene matches: 13. Germline V CDR1 and CDR2: SGHRS, YFSETQ. This CDR3 has 17 residues. The CDR3 DNA is TGCGCCAGCAGCCCGATGTCCCGGGACAGGAACAATGAAAAACTGTTTTTT. Amino acid sequence: CASSPMSRDRNNEKLFF.

This chain joins TRBV6-7 and TRBJ2-1; TRBD1 agrees at 8 bases. Being an ORF, TRBV6-7 has a function that is uncertain. This CDR3 has 14 amino acids. V shed 7 bases and J 4 bases; nucleotides not matched to a gene: 6. CDR3 sequence: CASIPGQGYNEQFF. CDR3 DNA sequence: TGTGCCAGCATCCCCGGACAGGGATACAATGAGCAGTTCTTC.

This clone is a singleton in its sample. V is TRBV9 and J is TRBJ1-3; D remains unclear. CDR3 length: 15 residues. V lost 0 bases, J lost 8 bases, and 15 bases lay in between. In germline, CDR1 is SGDLS, CDR2 YYNGEE. The CDR3 bases are TGTGCCAGCAGCGTAGCCGGGAGGGATTGGGACACCATATATTTT. This encodes CASSVAGRDWDTIYF.

CDR3 in amino acids: CASSFVQGEGTQYF. DNA for the CDR3: TGTGCCAGCAGCTTCGTACAGGGGGAGGGGACCCAGTACTTC. The rearrangement links TRBV7-2 to TRBJ2-5, with D perhaps TRBD1 (8 bases). CDR3 length: 14 residues. CDR1 SGHTA and CDR2 FQGNSA come from the germline V gene. Trimming removed 3 bases at V and 7 bases at J, with 15 bases between.

The chain links TRBV2 to TRBJ2-2; perhaps TRBD1 as D (5 bases). The V and J ends lost 10 bases and 5 bases respectively, with 17 bases between them. The CDR3 is 14 amino acids. Germline V CDR1 and CDR2: SNHLY, FYNNEI. CDR3 bases: TGTGCCACTCAGGGCAGGTCAGGGACCGGGGAGCTGTTTTTT. It is translated as CATQGRSGTGELFF.

The chain uses TRBV2 and TRBJ1-2; TRBD1 agrees at 9 bases. Trimming removed 9 bases from V and 8 bases from J; junction bases left unmatched: 7. This CDR3 is built from 12 residues. Germline-derived CDR1 and CDR2 are SNHLY and FYNNEI. The CDR3 sequence is CARLDRGGGYTF. The DNA of the CDR3 is TGTGCCAGACTGGACAGGGGAGGCGGCTACACCTTC.

This sequence joins TRBV18 and TRBJ2-3; TRBD2 might be the D (5 bases). The germline gives CDR1 KGHSH, CDR2 LQKENI. The CDR3 sequence is 13 residues long. Trimming took 6 bases from V and 3 from J, leaving 10 bases between them. The CDR3 sequence is CASSTPGTDTQYF. In nucleotides, the CDR3 is TGTGCCAGCTCGACCCCGGGGACAGATACGCAGTATTTT.

The genes are TRBV6-5 and TRBJ2-1; perhaps TRBD2 as D (5 bases). Per germline, CDR1 MNHEY and CDR2 SVGAGI. The CDR3 is 16 residues long. V was shortened by 1 base and J by 0 bases, with 10 bases between the two germline ends. CDR3 sequence (DNA): TGTGCCAGCAGTTACTATGTGGGGAGCTCCTACAATGAGCAGTTCTTC. This encodes CASSYYVGSSYNEQFF.